A single sample gave rise to the 19 T cell receptor beta chains below, sequenced in a study of OX40 agonist ivuxolimab in advanced cancers. The repertoire was sequenced with immunoSEQ multiplex PCR; TCRdb's copy has only in-frame clones and lacks some. In the table there are some 81,000 clones, 65% to 90% of which are singletons. This specimen was CD4+ or CD8+ T cells sorted from blood, taken in a trial of the OX40 agonist ivuxolimab. The source of these receptors is an adult with an advanced solid tumor such as melanoma, head and neck, liver or kidney cancer.

The rearrangement uses TRBV5-4 and TRBJ1-4; D not certain. The CDR3 contains 15 residues. The germline V and J ends were trimmed by 2 bases and 0 bases, with 8 bases remaining between them. CDR1 SGHNT and CDR2 YYREEE come from the germline V gene (reference sequence). CDR3 sequence (DNA): TGTGCCAGCAGCTTACAACATACAACTAATGAAAAACTGTTTTTT. This sequence encodes CASSLQHTTNEKLFF.

CDR3 nucleotides: TGTGCCTGGAGTTCACAGGGAATCTATGGCTACACCTTC. Its translation is CAWSSQGIYGYTF. The rearrangement joins TRBV30 to TRBJ1-2; weak D call: TRBD1 (6 bases). The CDR3 is 13 residues long. The V end lost 2 bases, the J end lost 4 bases, and 11 bases lay between the germline ends. The germline V gene encodes CDR1 GTSNPN and CDR2 SVGIG (reference sequence).

The CDR3 protein is CASSLGSGGAIQRDTQYF. The CDR3 nucleotides are TGTGCCAGCAGCTTGGGAAGCGGGGGGGCCATTCAAAGAGATACGCAGTATTTT. J is TRBJ2-3 and V is TRBV7-8; 10 bases are shared with TRBD2. There are 18 residues in the CDR3. Losses at the gene ends were 3 bases for V and 5 bases for J; bases not matched to a gene: 14. CDR1 is SGHVS, CDR2 FQNEAQ, per germline.

V is TRBV27 and J is TRBJ2-1, with 7 nucleotides matching TRBD1. Per germline, CDR1 MNHEY and CDR2 SMNVEV (reference sequence). With V trimmed by 5 bases and J by 5 bases, 9 bases remained unmatched. There are 15 residues in the CDR3. The CDR3 here is CASSSSGTENNEQFF. In nucleotides, the CDR3 is TGTGCCAGCAGTAGTTCCGGGACAGAGAACAATGAGCAGTTCTTC.

The chain carries TRBV11-3 and TRBJ2-1, with 14 bases fitting TRBD2. V was pared by 3 bases and J by 7 bases, with 5 bases of the junction left unmatched. CDR3 length equals 16 residues. Germline assignment: CDR1 SGHNT and CDR2 YENEEA. The CDR3 is CASSLTSGGAGNEQFF. In DNA form, the CDR3 reads TGTGCCAGCAGCTTGACTAGCGGGGGGGCAGGGAATGAGCAGTTCTTC. Full variable domain (missing parts from reference TRBV11-3 and TRBJ2-1): EAGVVQSPRYKIIEKKQPVAFWCNPISGHNTLYWYLQNLGQGPELLIRYENEEAVDDSQLPKDRFSAERLKGVDSTLKIQPAELGDSAVYLCASSLTSGGAGNEQFFGPGTRLTVL.

The chain couples TRBV6-6 to TRBJ2-3; D uncertain. Trimming cost V 2 bases and J 2 bases, with 8 bases left between them. The CDR3 consists of 14 residues. The germline gives CDR1 MNHNY, CDR2 SVGAGI (reference sequence). The CDR3: CASSYLPDTDTQYF. Here the CDR3 DNA reads TGTGCCAGCAGTTACCTCCCCGACACAGATACGCAGTATTTT.

The chain carries TRBV5-3 and TRBJ1-2; D gene uncertain. TRBV5-3 is recorded as an ORF, its role being uncertain. The CDR3 covers 13 residues. The V end was cut by 8 bases, the J end by 3 bases, with 14 bases between. The CDR3 nucleotides are TGTGCCAGCAGCCTGGACGGAGACTATGGCTACACCTTC. Translated: CASSLDGDYGYTF.

This clone was seen only once. The chain uses TRBV28 and TRBJ1-5; D gene uncertain. Germline V gene lookup returns CDR1 MDHEN and CDR2 SYDVKM. CDR3 length: 15 amino acids. Trimming cost V 3 bases and J 3 bases, with 12 bases left between them. CDR3 region: CASSFETRYNQPQHF. CDR3 DNA: TGTGCCAGCAGTTTCGAGACTCGATACAATCAGCCCCAGCATTTT.

This rearrangement joins TRBV14 to TRBJ1-1, with D possibly matching TRBD1 (5 bases). V lost 2 bases and J lost 5, with 9 bases in between. The CDR3 has 13 residues. The germline CDR1 and CDR2 sequences are SGHDN and FVKESK. This chain's CDR3 is CASSQWEGTEAFF. CDR3 nucleotides: TGTGCCAGCAGCCAATGGGAGGGGACTGAAGCTTTCTTT.

To note about this clone: Other DNA sequences within the sample encode an identical CDR3. This rearrangement joins TRBV28 to TRBJ1-2, with 9 bases that match TRBD1. The CDR3 has 15 residues. The junction had 10 bases not matched to a gene; V was cut back by 6 bases and J by 5 bases. Per the germline V gene, CDR1 is MDHEN and CDR2 is SYDVKM. CDR3 nucleotide sequence: TGTGCCAGCAGCTCGCCGGGACAGGGAGATTATGGCTACACCTTC. This sequence encodes CASSSPGQGDYGYTF.

The rearrangement links TRBV4-2 to TRBJ2-7; D not certain. Germline CDR1 LGHNA, CDR2 YNFKEQ. The CDR3 totals 13 residues. V shed 1 base and J shed 5 bases, with 9 bases lying between them. CDR3 sequence reads: CASSQGRNHEQYF. The CDR3 DNA is TGTGCCAGCAGCCAAGGACGGAATCACGAGCAGTACTTC.

This CDR3 reads CASSPGLGNSYEQYF. In DNA form, the CDR3 reads TGTGCCAGCAGCCCCGGTTTGGGTAACTCCTACGAGCAGTACTTC. V and J are TRBV5-4 and TRBJ2-7; D gene uncertain. Per germline, CDR1 SGHNT and CDR2 YYREEE (reference sequence). CDR3 length: 15 amino acids. Trimming cost V 4 bases and J 0 bases, with 14 bases left between them. Full variable domain (remainder filled in from reference TRBV5-4 and TRBJ2-7): ETGVTQSPTHLIKTRGQQVTLRCSSQSGHNTVSWYQQALGQGPQFIFQYYREEENGRGNFPPRFSGLQFPNYSSELNVNALELDDSALYLCASSPGLGNSYEQYFGPGTRLTVT.

The CDR3 loop is CASSFDRGSTDTQYF. The CDR3 coding sequence is TGCGCCAGCAGCTTCGACAGGGGGAGCACAGATACGCAGTATTTT. The chain recombines TRBV5-1 with TRBJ2-3; 9 nucleotides match TRBD1. V was clipped by 2 bases and J by 0 bases; unmatched bases: 1. CDR3 length: 15 residues. Germline CDR1 reads SGHRS; CDR2 reads YFSETQ.

The chain links TRBV4-1 to TRBJ2-5; 13 nucleotides match TRBD2. V lost 4 bases to trimming and J lost 1 base; unmatched junction nucleotides: 6. Per germline, CDR1 MGHRA and CDR2 YSYEKL. The CDR3 extends over 17 amino acids. The DNA for the CDR3 is TGCGCCAGCAGCCCGCGGCGGACTAGCGGGGGCCAAGAGACCCAGTACTTC. Translation gives CASSPRRTSGGQETQYF.

CDR3 DNA sequence: TGTGCCAGTACTCCCTGGGAGATCTGGGGACGTAACACTGAAGCTTTCTTT. As protein: CASTPWEIWGRNTEAFF. The V gene is TRBV19, the J gene TRBJ1-1; possibly TRBD1 for D (5 bases). CDR1 is LNHDA and CDR2 is SQIVND in the germline V gene (reference sequence). This CDR3 is 17 amino acids long. V lost 7 bases and J lost 2, with 23 bases in between. Full variable domain (missing parts from reference TRBV19 and TRBJ1-1): DGGITQSPKYLFRKEGQNVTLSCEQNLNHDAMYWYRQDPGQGLRLIYYSQIVNDFQKGDIAEGYSVSREKKESFPLTVTSAQKNPTAFYLCASTPWEIWGRNTEAFFGQGTRLTVV.

The rearrangement uses TRBV4-1 and TRBJ2-4; D not resolved. Trimming pared 1 base from V and 0 bases from J, leaving 13 bases between. The germline V gene has CDR1 MGHRA and CDR2 YSYEKL. The CDR3 spans 17 residues. CDR3 region: CASSQAGLTLAKNIQYF. DNA for the CDR3: TGCGCCAGCAGCCAAGCGGGTCTCACGCTAGCCAAAAACATTCAGTACTTC.

The CDR3 DNA sequence: TGTGCCAGCAGCTTAGGACGTGGGCTGAACTCTGGAAACACCATATATTTT. This gives the protein CASSLGRGLNSGNTIYF. The chain carries TRBV7-3 and TRBJ1-3; D gene ambiguous. The germline V gene has CDR1 SGHTA and CDR2 FQGTGA. The CDR3 has 17 residues. Trimming pared 2 bases from V and 0 bases from J, leaving 14 bases between. The full variable domain, rest sourced from reference TRBV7-3 and TRBJ1-3, is GAGVSQTPSNKVTEKGKYVELRCDPISGHTALYWYRQSLGQGPEFLIYFQGTGAADDSGLPNDRFFAVRPEGSVSTLKIQRTERGDSAVYLCASSLGRGLNSGNTIYFGEGSWLTVV.

The chain's CDR3 is CASSLARPGFGSNQPQHF. The CDR3 DNA reads TGTGCCAGCAGCTTGGCTCGCCCCGGGTTTGGTAGCAATCAGCCCCAGCATTTT. The chain combines TRBV5-5 with TRBJ1-5, with D uncertain. The V end was cut by 0 bases, the J end by 0 bases, with 16 bases between. The germline V gene encodes CDR1 SGHKS and CDR2 YYEKEE (reference sequence). The CDR3 is made up of 18 amino acids.

The chain joins TRBV15 to TRBJ1-6; no reliable D call. The CDR3 has 16 amino acids. V was trimmed by 1 base and J by 10 bases, leaving 17 bases between them. CDR1 and CDR2 from the germline V gene are LNHNV and YYDKDF (reference sequence). DNA of the CDR3: TGTGCCACCAGCAGAGCTATGATACTCGGGTACTCACCCCTCCACTTT. It is translated as CATSRAMILGYSPLHF.